The 23 T cell receptor beta chains given below trace back to one sample, sequenced in a study of shared clonotypes between healthy human individuals. TCRdb's table, derived via immunoSEQ multiplex PCR, lists solely in-frame clones and lacks some. Among some 2 million clones listed, 85% to 95% were seen once. The sample consisted of naive CD4+ T cells sorted from blood. The subset is: CD45RA+ positively selected. Receptors were obtained from a young man in good health.

The chain employs TRBV7-9 and TRBJ2-5; no reliable D call. Deletions cut 0 bases from V and 5 bases from J, with 10 bases between. Germline V gene data show CDR1 as SEHNR and CDR2 as FQNEAQ (reference sequence). CDR3 length equals 14 residues. The CDR3 coding sequence is TGTGCCAGCAGCTTAGCTTACGTGGAGGAGACCCAGTACTTC. It yields the protein CASSLAYVEETQYF. The full variable domain, its missing parts supplied by reference TRBV7-9 and TRBJ2-5, is DTGVSQNPRHKITKRGQNVTFRCDPISEHNRLYWYRQTLGQGPEFLTYFQNEAQLEKSRLLSDRFSAERPKGSFSTLEIQRTEQGDSAMYLCASSLAYVEETQYFGPGTRLLVL.

V and J are TRBV7-6 and TRBJ2-3; a weak D match, TRBD2 (6 bases). The CDR3 is 11 residues long. Germline-derived CDR1 and CDR2 are SGHVS and FNYEAQ. Trimming took 5 bases from V and 9 from J, leaving 9 bases between them. This chain's CDR3 is CASSAGRTQYF. In nucleotides, the CDR3 is TGTGCCAGCAGCGCGGGACGGACGCAGTATTTT. The full variable domain, in which reference TRBV7-6 and TRBJ2-3 provide the parts outside the CDR3, is GAGVSQSPRYKVTKRGQDVALRCDPISGHVSLYWYRQALGQGPEFLTYFNYEAQQDKSGLPNDRFSAERPEGSISTLTIQRTEQRDSAMYRCASSAGRTQYFGPGTRLTVL.

Note on this clone: This sample also contains other DNA sequences that code for the same CDR3. CDR3 sequence reads: CASSLGGRVNTEAFF. CDR3 in DNA: TGTGCCAGCAGCTTGGGTGGGAGAGTGAACACTGAAGCTTTCTTT. The V call is TRBV5-4, the J call TRBJ1-1; no definite D call. V was shortened by 0 bases and J by 0 bases, with 9 bases between the two germline ends. The CDR3 contains 15 residues. The germline gives CDR1 SGHNT, CDR2 YYREEE (reference sequence).

This rearrangement joins TRBV10-3 to TRBJ2-1; D may be TRBD2 (6 bases). The CDR3 runs to 13 residues. Germline V lookup: CDR1 ENHRY, CDR2 SYGVKD. The germline V and J ends were trimmed by 7 bases and 0 bases, with 7 bases remaining between them. CDR3 DNA sequence: TGTGCCATCAATAGCGGCTCCTACAATGAGCAGTTCTTC. Amino acids: CAINSGSYNEQFF.

This chain links TRBV28 with TRBJ1-4; D gene unclear. Germline V CDR1 and CDR2: MDHEN, SYDVKM. Trimming took 0 bases from V and 4 from J, leaving 12 bases between them. The CDR3 contains 16 residues. CDR3 DNA sequence: TGTGCCAGCAGTTTATGGGGCGGCGCTATTAATGAAAAACTGTTTTTT. Encoded protein: CASSLWGGAINEKLFF.

The chain uses TRBV9 and TRBJ2-5; D is perhaps TRBD2 (6 bases). Germline V gene sequence: CDR1 SGDLS, CDR2 YYNGEE. The CDR3 runs to 14 residues. V was cut by 3 bases and J by 4 bases, with 13 bases left in between. This chain's CDR3 is CASSAHPGAETQYF. In DNA, the CDR3 is TGTGCCAGCAGCGCCCACCCGGGAGCAGAGACCCAGTACTTC.

This clone was seen more than once but under ten times. The J gene is TRBJ2-7, the V gene TRBV29-1; the match to TRBD1 covers 8 bases. The ends lost 4 bases at V and 4 bases at J; junction bases unmatched: 6. Germline CDR1 and CDR2: SQVTM and ANQGSEA. This CDR3 is built from 13 residues. Here the CDR3 DNA reads TGCAGCGTTGGGACAGGGCATTTATACGAGCAGTACTTC. It is translated as CSVGTGHLYEQYF.

Comment on this clone: This CDR3 is also generated by other DNA sequences in the sample. This chain links TRBV5-4 with TRBJ2-3; no clear D. In germline, CDR1 is SGHNT, CDR2 YYREEE (reference sequence). V was trimmed by 3 bases and J by 0 bases, leaving 8 bases between them. This CDR3 comprises 14 residues. The CDR3 loop is CASSSGGSTDTQYF. The DNA for the CDR3 is TGTGCCAGCAGCTCGGGCGGTAGCACAGATACGCAGTATTTT.

This chain links TRBV6-4 with TRBJ2-7; D tentatively fits TRBD1 or TRBD2 (5 bases each). The CDR3 is made up of 15 amino acids. The germline V and J ends were trimmed by 5 bases and 3 bases, with 17 bases remaining between them. CDR1 is MRHNA, CDR2 SNTAGT, per germline. As DNA, the CDR3 is TGTGCCAGCAGTCGGATGGGACCGAGCTTCTACGAGCAGTACTTC. It is translated as CASSRMGPSFYEQYF.

This clone was seen only once. J is TRBJ2-1 and V is TRBV2; D is undetermined. Trimming took 6 bases from V and 6 from J, leaving 12 bases between them. CDR1 is SNHLY, CDR2 FYNNEI, per germline. The CDR3 has 13 residues. The CDR3 spells CASSLLAVNEQFF. The CDR3 nucleotides are TGTGCCAGCAGCCTTTTAGCAGTCAATGAGCAGTTCTTC.

The chain combines TRBV30 with TRBJ2-7; D is unclear. Germline V lookup: CDR1 GTSNPN, CDR2 SVGIG (reference sequence). V gave up 3 bases and J gave up 3 bases, with 12 bases separating them. This CDR3 is 13 amino acids long. The CDR3 coding sequence is TGTGCCTGGAGCTTAGGAGCCTACTACGAGCAGTACTTC. As protein: CAWSLGAYYEQYF.

This clone was detected once. The chain uses TRBV4-1 and TRBJ1-2, with D possibly TRBD1 on 6 matching bases. Germline CDR1 is MGHRA and CDR2 is YSYEKL. The CDR3 sequence is 16 residues long. The germline V and J ends were trimmed by 1 base and 7 bases, with 19 bases remaining between them. CDR3 sequence reads: CASSQAGAGVLGGYTF. The CDR3 DNA sequence: TGCGCCAGCAGCCAAGCTGGGGCAGGGGTCTTGGGTGGCTACACCTTC.

A word on this clone: The same CDR3 is also encoded by other DNA sequences in this sample. The CDR3 bases are TGTGCCAGCTCACCTCAGGGGGGTGGCTACACCTTC. Protein sequence: CASSPQGGGYTF. The chain uses TRBV18 and TRBJ1-2, with 7 bases that match TRBD1. The junction had 2 bases not matched to a gene; V was cut back by 3 bases and J by 7 bases. Germline V lookup: CDR1 KGHSH, CDR2 LQKENI. This CDR3 comprises 12 residues.

The gene calls are TRBV6-1 and TRBJ1-1; 7 bases match TRBD1. The CDR3 runs to 15 residues. Per the germline V gene, CDR1 is MNHNS and CDR2 is SASEGT. J was trimmed by 7 bases and V by 5 bases; bases with no gene match: 13. CDR3 in amino acids: CASSFPTGRVGEAFF. CDR3 DNA sequence: TGTGCCAGCAGTTTCCCGACAGGGCGGGTCGGTGAAGCTTTCTTT.

This clone was detected once. The genes are TRBV30 and TRBJ2-6; TRBD2 aligns across 10 bases. J gave up 0 bases and V 4 bases, and 6 bases lay outside the gene matches. CDR3 length: 17 amino acids. Germline CDR1 and CDR2: GTSNPN and SVGIG (reference sequence). The CDR3 DNA reads as TGTGCCTGGAAACGGGGACTAGCGATCTCTGGGGCCAACGTCCTGACTTTC. This codes for CAWKRGLAISGANVLTF.

The chain couples TRBV5-4 to TRBJ1-1, with unresolved D. The length of the CDR3 is 14 residues. Between the trimmed V and J ends, which lost 2 bases and 6 bases, there was a span of 14 bases. Germline assignment: CDR1 SGHNT and CDR2 YYREEE (reference sequence). CDR3 residues: CASSFDPGYAEAFF. As DNA, the CDR3 is TGTGCCAGCAGCTTTGATCCGGGGTATGCTGAAGCTTTCTTT.

V usage is TRBV5-3 and J usage is TRBJ2-7; TRBD1 matches at 7 bases. TRBV5-3 is designated an ORF whose function remains uncertain. The CDR3 is 14 residues long. V was pared by 2 bases and J by 5 bases, with 7 bases of the junction left unmatched. The CDR3: CARSLYRGEHEQYF. As DNA, the CDR3 is TGTGCCAGAAGCTTATACAGGGGAGAACACGAGCAGTACTTC.

The J gene is TRBJ1-4, the V gene TRBV11-2; no reliable D call. The CDR3 has 11 amino acids. CDR1 and CDR2 from the germline V gene are SGHAT and FQNNGV. The germline V and J ends were trimmed by 4 bases and 7 bases, with 4 bases remaining between them. The CDR3 loop is CASSWSEKLFF. The DNA for the CDR3 is TGTGCCAGCAGCTGGAGTGAAAAACTGTTTTTT.

J is TRBJ1-4 and V is TRBV5-1; TRBD1 aligns across 8 bases. The CDR3 loop spans 14 amino acids. Germline V gene sequence: CDR1 SGHRS, CDR2 YFSETQ. The ends lost 4 bases at V and 6 bases at J; junction bases unmatched: 5. The CDR3 region is CASSIGTGHEKLFF. CDR3 bases: TGCGCCAGCAGCATCGGGACAGGCCATGAAAAACTGTTTTTT.

The chain uses TRBV19 and TRBJ2-2, with TRBD1 identical over 8 bases. Germline trimming cut 7 bases from V and 5 bases from J; bases unmatched to any gene: 6. CDR1 and CDR2 (germline): LNHDA, SQIVND (reference sequence). The length of the CDR3 is 14 residues. CDR3 coding DNA: TGTGCCAGTACAGACAGGGGAAATACCGGGGAGCTGTTTTTT. The encoded protein is CASTDRGNTGELFF.

The V and J genes are TRBV10-3 and TRBJ1-2; D is perhaps TRBD1 (5 bases). The CDR3 runs to 17 residues. Between the trimmed V and J ends, which lost 0 bases and 7 bases, there was a span of 21 bases. CDR1 is ENHRY, CDR2 SYGVKD, per germline. The CDR3 is CAISESLSGAEGFGYTF. CDR3 in DNA: TGTGCCATCAGTGAGTCGTTAAGTGGGGCCGAAGGATTTGGCTACACCTTC.

The rearrangement links TRBV18 to TRBJ2-1, with 7 bases matching TRBD2. This CDR3 is 16 amino acids long. CDR1 and CDR2 from the germline V gene are KGHSH and LQKENI. With 0 bases clipped from V and 5 bases from J, the junction kept 7 bases outside the gene matches. CDR3: CASSPPNAGVHNEQFF. For the CDR3, the DNA is TGTGCCAGCTCACCACCAAATGCGGGAGTCCACAATGAGCAGTTCTTC. Looking up the rest from reference TRBV18 and TRBJ2-1 gives the full variable domain: NAGVMQNPRHLVRRRGQEARLRCSPMKGHSHVYWYRQLPEEGLKFMVYLQKENIIDESGMPKERFSAEFPKEGPSILRIQQVVRGDSAAYFCASSPPNAGVHNEQFFGPGTRLTVL.

Only one count was recorded for this clone. The gene calls are TRBV6-5 and TRBJ2-3; D is possibly TRBD1 (6 bases). Trimming stripped 7 bases from V and 1 base from J, with 12 bases between. This CDR3 region has 14 residues. Germline CDR1 and CDR2: MNHEY and SVGAGI. The CDR3 DNA sequence: TGTGCCAGCACCCCCGGACAGCGCACAGATACGCAGTATTTT. Its protein is CASTPGQRTDTQYF.